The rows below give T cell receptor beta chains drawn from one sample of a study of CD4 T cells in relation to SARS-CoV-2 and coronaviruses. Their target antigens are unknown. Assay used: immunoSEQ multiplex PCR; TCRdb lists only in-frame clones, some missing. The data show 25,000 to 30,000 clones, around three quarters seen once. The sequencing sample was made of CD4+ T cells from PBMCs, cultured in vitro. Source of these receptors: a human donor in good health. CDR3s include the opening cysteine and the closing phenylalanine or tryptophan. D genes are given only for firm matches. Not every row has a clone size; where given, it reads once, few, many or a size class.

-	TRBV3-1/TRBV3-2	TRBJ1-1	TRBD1	CASSLGTGDTEAFF	TGTGCCAGCAGCCTGGGGACAGGGGACACTGAAGCTTTCTTT
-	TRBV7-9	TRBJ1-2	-	CASSLTANYGYTF	TGTGCCAGCAGCCTTACGGCTAACTATGGCTACACCTTC
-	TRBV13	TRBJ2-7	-	CASSSYRERDSEQYF	TGTGCCAGCAGCTCATACAGGGAGCGGGATTCCGAGCAGTACTTC
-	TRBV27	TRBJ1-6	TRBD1	CASRISRTGGSPLHF	TGTGCCAGCAGAATATCCAGGACAGGGGGTTCACCCCTCCACTTT
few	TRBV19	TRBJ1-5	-	CASSISHTQPQHF	TGTGCCAGTAGTATATCGCATACCCAGCCCCAGCATTTT
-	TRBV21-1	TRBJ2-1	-	CASSGTGGRMNEQFF	TGTGCCAGCAGCGGGACAGGGGGAAGGATGAATGAGCAGTTCTTC
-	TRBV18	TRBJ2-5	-	CASSPSRQPETQYF	TGTGCCAGCTCACCCTCTAGGCAGCCAGAGACCCAGTACTTC
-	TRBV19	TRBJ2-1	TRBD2	CASSIFVRAGENEQFF	TGTGCCAGTAGTATATTCGTTAGGGCGGGGGAGAATGAGCAGTTCTTC
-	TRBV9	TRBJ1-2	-	CASSSISGLGYTF	TGTGCCAGCAGCTCTATTTCAGGGCTTGGCTACACCTTC
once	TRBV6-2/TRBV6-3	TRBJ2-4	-	CASSYSKGDTGNIQYF	TGTGCCAGCAGTTACTCGAAAGGGGACACCGGAAACATTCAGTACTTC
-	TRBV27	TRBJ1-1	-	CASSKGLDTEAFF	TGTGCCAGCAGTAAAGGATTAGACACTGAAGCTTTCTTT
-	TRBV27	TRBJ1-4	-	CASSPPGPLEKLFF	TGTGCCAGCAGTCCCCCGGGACCTCTTGAAAAACTGTTTTTT
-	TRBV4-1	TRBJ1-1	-	CASSQALQVEAFF	TGCGCCAGCAGCCAGGCTTTACAGGTGGAAGCTTTCTTT
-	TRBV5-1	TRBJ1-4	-	CASSPGGATNEKLFF	TGCGCCAGCAGCCCCGGGGGGGCAACTAATGAAAAACTGTTTTTT
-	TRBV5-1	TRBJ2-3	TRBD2	CASSLASIGGGHTDTQYF	TGCGCCAGCAGCTTGGCTTCCATCGGCGGGGGGCACACAGATACGCAGTATTTT
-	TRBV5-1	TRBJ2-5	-	CASSSQTGISWPPETQYF	TGCGCCAGCAGCTCCCAAACCGGGATTTCATGGCCGCCGGAGACCCAGTACTTC
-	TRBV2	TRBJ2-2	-	CASSDLGLMNTGELFF	TGTGCCAGCAGTGACTTGGGACTGATGAACACCGGGGAGCTGTTTTTT
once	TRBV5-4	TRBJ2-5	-	CASSFPGQETQYF	TGTGCCAGCAGCTTTCCAGGACAAGAGACCCAGTACTTC
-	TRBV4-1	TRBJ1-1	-	CASSQALQGLPEAFF	TGCGCCAGCAGCCAAGCTTTGCAGGGGTTGCCTGAAGCTTTCTTT
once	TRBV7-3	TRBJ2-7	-	CASSPYLAREQYF	TGTGCCAGCAGCCCATATCTAGCGAGGGAGCAGTACTTC
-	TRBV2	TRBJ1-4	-	CASSTRIRTEKLFF	TGTGCCAGCAGTACGAGGATAAGGACCGAAAAACTGTTTTTT
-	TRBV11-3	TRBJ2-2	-	CASGWQGSTGELFF	TGTGCCAGCGGGTGGCAGGGAAGCACCGGGGAGCTGTTTTTT
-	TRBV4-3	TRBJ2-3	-	CASSQEGQRATDTQYF	TGCGCCAGCAGCCAAGAAGGGCAGAGGGCCACAGATACGCAGTATTTT
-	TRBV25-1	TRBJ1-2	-	CASSAYGTYEGDYGYTF	TGTGCCAGCAGTGCTTACGGGACTTATGAGGGGGACTATGGCTACACCTTC
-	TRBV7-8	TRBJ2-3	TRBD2	CASSLGGLADGSTDTQYF	TGTGCCAGCAGCTTAGGGGGACTAGCGGATGGGAGCACAGATACGCAGTATTTT
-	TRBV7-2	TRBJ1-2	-	CASSLLGHNYGYTF	TGTGCCAGCAGCTTACTCGGACATAACTATGGCTACACCTTC
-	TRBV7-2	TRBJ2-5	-	CASSLEVTGVTQYF	TGTGCCAGCAGCTTAGAGGTGACTGGAGTGACCCAGTACTTC